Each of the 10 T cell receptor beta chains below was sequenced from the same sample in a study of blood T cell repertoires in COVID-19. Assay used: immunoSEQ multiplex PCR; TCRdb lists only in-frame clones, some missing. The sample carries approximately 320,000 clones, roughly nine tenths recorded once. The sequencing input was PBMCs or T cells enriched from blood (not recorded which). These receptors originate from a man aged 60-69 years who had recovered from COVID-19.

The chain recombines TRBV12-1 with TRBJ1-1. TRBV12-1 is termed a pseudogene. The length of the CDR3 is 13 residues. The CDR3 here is CASSFSGNTEAFF. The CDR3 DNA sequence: TGTGCCAGCAGCTTCAGCGGGAACACTGAAGCTTTCTTT.

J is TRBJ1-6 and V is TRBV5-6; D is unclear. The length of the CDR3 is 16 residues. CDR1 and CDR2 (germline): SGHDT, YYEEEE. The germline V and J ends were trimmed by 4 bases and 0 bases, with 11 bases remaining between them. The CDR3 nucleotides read TGTGCCAGCAGCCGACTACCTAGCTCCTATAATTCACCCCTCCACTTT. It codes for CASSRLPSSYNSPLHF.

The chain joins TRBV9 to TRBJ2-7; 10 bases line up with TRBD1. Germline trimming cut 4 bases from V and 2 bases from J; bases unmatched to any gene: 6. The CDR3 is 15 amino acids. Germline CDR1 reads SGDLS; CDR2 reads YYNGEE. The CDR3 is CASSPRQGAPYEQYF. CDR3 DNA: TGTGCCAGCAGCCCCCGACAGGGGGCACCCTACGAGCAGTACTTC.

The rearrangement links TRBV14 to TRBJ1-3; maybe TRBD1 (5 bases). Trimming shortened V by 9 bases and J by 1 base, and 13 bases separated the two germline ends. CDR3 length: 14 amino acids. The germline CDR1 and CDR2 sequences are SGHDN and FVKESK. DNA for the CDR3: TGTGCCAGTCGTGACAGATGGTCTGGAAACACCATATATTTT. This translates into CASRDRWSGNTIYF.

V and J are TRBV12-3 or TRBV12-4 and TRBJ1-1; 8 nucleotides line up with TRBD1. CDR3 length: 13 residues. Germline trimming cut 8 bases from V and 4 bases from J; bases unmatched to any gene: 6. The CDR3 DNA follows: TGTGCCAGCGCCGGACAGGGCTCCACTGAAGCTTTCTTT. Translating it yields CASAGQGSTEAFF.

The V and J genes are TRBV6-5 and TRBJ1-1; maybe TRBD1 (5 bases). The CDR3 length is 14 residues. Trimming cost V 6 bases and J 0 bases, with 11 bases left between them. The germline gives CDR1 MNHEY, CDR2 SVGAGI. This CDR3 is CASSWQGLNTEAFF. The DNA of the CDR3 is TGTGCCAGCAGCTGGCAGGGCCTGAACACTGAAGCTTTCTTT.

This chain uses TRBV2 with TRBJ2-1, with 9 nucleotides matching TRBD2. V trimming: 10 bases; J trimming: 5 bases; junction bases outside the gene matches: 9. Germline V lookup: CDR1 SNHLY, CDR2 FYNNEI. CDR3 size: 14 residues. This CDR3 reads CATRGGRANNEQFF. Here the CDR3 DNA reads TGTGCCACCAGGGGCGGGAGGGCCAACAATGAGCAGTTCTTC.

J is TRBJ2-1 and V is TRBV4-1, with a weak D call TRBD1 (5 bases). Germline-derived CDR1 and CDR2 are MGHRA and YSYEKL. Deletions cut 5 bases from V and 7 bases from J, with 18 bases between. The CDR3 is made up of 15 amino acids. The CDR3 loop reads CASSYQTQGGNEQFF. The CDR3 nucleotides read TGCGCCAGCAGCTACCAGACGCAGGGTGGAAATGAGCAGTTCTTC.

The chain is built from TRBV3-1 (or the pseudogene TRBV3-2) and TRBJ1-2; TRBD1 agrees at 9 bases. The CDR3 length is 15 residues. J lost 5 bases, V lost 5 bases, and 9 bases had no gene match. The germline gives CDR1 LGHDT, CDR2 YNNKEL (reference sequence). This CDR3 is CASSALTGTGYGYTF. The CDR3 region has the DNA TGTGCCAGCAGCGCACTCACCGGGACAGGGTATGGCTACACCTTC.

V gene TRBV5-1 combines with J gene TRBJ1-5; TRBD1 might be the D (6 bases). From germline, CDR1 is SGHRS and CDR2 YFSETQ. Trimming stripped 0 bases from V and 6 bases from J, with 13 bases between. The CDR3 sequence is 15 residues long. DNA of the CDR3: TGCGCCAGCAGCTTGGCAGGGGCCGAGTTTCAGCCCCAGCATTTT. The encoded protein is CASSLAGAEFQPQHF.